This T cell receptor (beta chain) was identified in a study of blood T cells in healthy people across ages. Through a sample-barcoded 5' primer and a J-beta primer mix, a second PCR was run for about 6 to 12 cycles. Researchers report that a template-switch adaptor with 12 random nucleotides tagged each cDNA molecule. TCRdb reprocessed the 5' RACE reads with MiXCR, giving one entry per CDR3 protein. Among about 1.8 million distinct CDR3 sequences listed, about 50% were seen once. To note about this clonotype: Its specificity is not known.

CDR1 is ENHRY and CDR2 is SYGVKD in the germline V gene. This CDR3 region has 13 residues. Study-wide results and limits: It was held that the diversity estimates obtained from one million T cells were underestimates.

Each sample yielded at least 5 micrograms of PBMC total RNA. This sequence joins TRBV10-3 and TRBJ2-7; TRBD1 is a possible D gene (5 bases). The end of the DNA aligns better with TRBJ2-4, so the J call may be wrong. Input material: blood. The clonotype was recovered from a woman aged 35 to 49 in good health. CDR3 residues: CAISDGRENIQYF. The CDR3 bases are TGTGCCATCAGTGATGGCAGGGAAAACATTCAGTACTTC.